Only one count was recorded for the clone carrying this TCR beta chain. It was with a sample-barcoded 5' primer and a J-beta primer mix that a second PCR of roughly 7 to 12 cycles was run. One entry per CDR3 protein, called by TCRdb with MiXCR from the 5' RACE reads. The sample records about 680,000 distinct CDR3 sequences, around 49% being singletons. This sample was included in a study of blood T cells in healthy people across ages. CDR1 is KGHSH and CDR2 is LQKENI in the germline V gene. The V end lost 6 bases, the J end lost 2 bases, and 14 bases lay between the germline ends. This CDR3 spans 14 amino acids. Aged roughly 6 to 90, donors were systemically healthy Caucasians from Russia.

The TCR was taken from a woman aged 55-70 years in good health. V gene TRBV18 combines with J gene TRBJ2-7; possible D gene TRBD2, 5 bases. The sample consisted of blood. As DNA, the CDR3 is TGTGCCAGCTCGGCCGGGATTCCCGCCTACGAGCAGTACTTC. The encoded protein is CASSAGIPAYEQYF.